This passage covers 27 T cell receptor beta chains from one sample sequenced in a study of T cells after yellow fever vaccination (dated by TCRdb to between 2019 and 2020). The treatment or condition label on this specimen signifies: live attenuated yellow fever vaccine strain. The method was 5' RACE. The run used an Illumina HiSeq 2500. TCRdb's own reprocessing of the public reads used fastp at Q25 and MiXCR and kept productive beta chains. Under each unique CDR3 protein, matching rows form one entry showing the most common genes and DNA. This sample gives hundreds of thousands of distinct CDR3 sequences in total; roughly 13% of them show up just once. The ten largest clones capture around 15% of the sample. The specimen comprised PBMCs, sampled on the day of the yellow fever booster vaccination. These receptors were taken from a man aged 25-40 years who received the YFV17D yellow fever vaccine.

V and J are TRBV30 and TRBJ2-2; 8 bases match TRBD2. The V gene's germline CDR1 is GTSNPN and CDR2 SVGIG (reference sequence). The junction had 6 bases not matched to a gene; V was cut back by 5 bases and J by 4 bases. This CDR3 contains 14 residues. CDR3 residues: CAWGSGSGTGELFF. The CDR3 region has the DNA TGTGCCTGGGGGAGCGGGAGTGGCACCGGGGAGCTGTTTTTT.

This clonotype was detected a few times. The chain recombines TRBV18 with TRBJ1-1; no clear D. Germline V lookup: CDR1 KGHSH, CDR2 LQKENI. The CDR3 runs to 13 residues. V lost 2 bases, J lost 4 bases, and 8 bases lay in between. The CDR3 DNA reads TGTGCCAGCTCACCAAGGATAGGCACTGAAGCTTTCTTT. Its translation: CASSPRIGTEAFF.

This clonotype has a count of ten or more. The V and J genes are TRBV27 and TRBJ2-7; D unresolved. CDR1 and CDR2 from the germline V gene are MNHEY and SMNVEV (reference sequence). The V end was cut by 3 bases, the J end by 3 bases, with 21 bases between. The CDR3 contains 17 residues. The CDR3 region has the DNA TGTGCCAGCAGTTTGACGATCGACATACTCGGCGTCTACGAGCAGTACTTC. It is translated as CASSLTIDILGVYEQYF.

A few counts support this clonotype. The V call is TRBV24-1, the J call TRBJ2-1; TRBD2 agrees at 8 bases. Germline V gene data show CDR1 as KGHDR and CDR2 as SFDVKD. Trimming took 4 bases from V and 8 from J; bases not matched to a gene: 12. The CDR3 consists of 16 residues. The CDR3 region has the DNA TGTGCCACCAGTGACCCCAGCGGGAGTTATTCGGATGAGCAGTTCTTC. Translation gives CATSDPSGSYSDEQFF.

Only a few counts were recorded for this clonotype. This chain links TRBV15 with TRBJ2-1; TRBD2 aligns across 9 bases. With V trimmed by 5 bases and J by 3 bases, 5 bases remained unmatched. The germline gives CDR1 LNHNV, CDR2 YYDKDF (reference sequence). This CDR3 spans 15 amino acids. Here the CDR3 reads CATSGSSGDYNEQFF. CDR3 bases: TGTGCCACCAGCGGATCTAGCGGGGACTACAATGAGCAGTTCTTC.

The genes are TRBV20-1 and TRBJ2-7; D is unclear. Deletions cut 4 bases from V and 5 bases from J, with 15 bases between. The CDR3 totals 13 residues. From germline, CDR1 is DFQATT and CDR2 SNEGSKA (reference sequence). CDR3 protein: CSAKPLSLDEQYF. CDR3 nucleotide sequence: TGCAGTGCTAAGCCCCTTTCCTTGGACGAGCAGTACTTC.

This clonotype showed up many times. V is TRBV11-2 and J is TRBJ2-5, with a weak D call TRBD2 (6 bases). CDR1 and CDR2 (germline): SGHAT, FQNNGV. V was shortened by 1 base and J by 2 bases, with 20 bases between the two germline ends. This CDR3 is built from 18 residues. As DNA, the CDR3 is TGTGCCAGCAGCTTAGTTTCGTTGGCAGGGAGGACACAAGAGACCCAGTACTTC. As protein: CASSLVSLAGRTQETQYF.

The chain joins TRBV4-3 to TRBJ2-1; 7 positions agree with TRBD2. J was trimmed by 3 bases and V by 0 bases; bases with no gene match: 5. The V gene's germline CDR1 is LGHNA and CDR2 YSLEER. This CDR3 comprises 16 residues. CDR3: CASSQDVGGSYNEQFF. The CDR3 DNA is TGCGCCAGCAGCCAAGATGTGGGCGGGAGCTACAATGAGCAGTTCTTC.

This clonotype was found a few times. CDR3 DNA: TGTGCCAGCAGCTTCAGGCGTCGCGATACGCAGTATTTT. Its translation: CASSFRRRDTQYF. The V and J genes are TRBV7-2 and TRBJ2-3; D not resolved. The CDR3 extends over 13 amino acids. Deletions cut 3 bases from V and 6 bases from J, with 10 bases between. Germline V gene data show CDR1 as SGHTA and CDR2 as FQGNSA.

This clonotype was picked up many times. This chain uses TRBV7-2 with TRBJ1-1; no reliable D call. CDR3 length equals 13 residues. Trimming shortened V by 2 bases and J by 3 bases, and 7 bases separated the two germline ends. Germline assignment: CDR1 SGHTA and CDR2 FQGNSA. The DNA for the CDR3 is TGTGCCAGCAGCTTATATGGACACACTGAAGCTTTCTTT. This encodes CASSLYGHTEAFF. Combining the CDR3 with reference TRBV7-2 and TRBJ1-1 gives the whole variable domain GAGVSQSPSNKVTEKGKDVELRCDPISGHTALYWYRQSLGQGLEFLIYFQGNSAPDKSGLPSDRFSAERTGGSVSTLTIQRTQQEDSAVYLCASSLYGHTEAFFGQGTRLTVV.

This chain joins TRBV7-2 and TRBJ2-5, with 15 bases aligning to TRBD2. The CDR3 totals 17 residues. Germline trimming cut 4 bases from V and 2 bases from J; bases unmatched to any gene: 5. The germline gives CDR1 SGHTA, CDR2 FQGNSA. CDR3 protein: CASSWGLAGGLQETQYF. CDR3 nucleotides: TGTGCCAGCAGCTGGGGACTAGCGGGAGGCCTGCAAGAGACCCAGTACTTC.

The V call is TRBV11-2, the J call TRBJ2-3, with 10 bases lining up with TRBD2. Germline loops: CDR1 SGHAT, CDR2 FQNNGV. With 0 bases clipped from V and 0 bases from J, the junction kept 12 bases outside the gene matches. This CDR3 is built from 20 residues. The CDR3 region is CASSLDVGLAGARSTDTQYF. In nucleotides, the CDR3 is TGTGCCAGCAGCTTAGATGTTGGGCTAGCGGGAGCCAGGAGCACAGATACGCAGTATTTT.

This clonotype was seen a handful of times. The chain joins TRBV20-1 to TRBJ2-5, with D possibly called TRBD1 or TRBD2 (6 bases each). V dropped 0 bases and J dropped 3 bases, with 14 bases sitting between them. Germline V gives CDR1 DFQATT, CDR2 SNEGSKA (reference sequence). This CDR3 contains 15 residues. DNA for the CDR3: TGCAGTGCTAGAGAGGGAGGACAGTTAAAAGAGACCCAGTACTTC. The encoded protein is CSAREGGQLKETQYF.

The chain has TRBV19 and TRBJ2-4; D assignment may be TRBD1 or TRBD2 (5 bases each). V lost 6 bases and J lost 5, with 17 bases in between. The CDR3 runs to 15 residues. Looked up from germline, CDR1 is LNHDA and CDR2 is SQIVND (reference sequence). CDR3 DNA sequence: TGTGCCAGTAGCAAGAGACAGCGGACGGAAAACATTCAGTACTTC. This translates into CASSKRQRTENIQYF.

J is TRBJ2-4 and V is TRBV10-3, with 11 bases identical to TRBD2. The germline CDR1 and CDR2 sequences are ENHRY and SYGVKD. This CDR3 is 15 amino acids long. V lost 3 bases to trimming and J lost 9 bases; unmatched junction nucleotides: 7. Here the CDR3 reads CAISEGLAGGGIQYF. DNA for the CDR3: TGTGCCATCAGTGAAGGTCTAGCGGGAGGTGGCATTCAGTACTTC.

The CDR3 region is CASTRGQGTYNEQFF. CDR3 nucleotides: TGTGCCAGCACCAGGGGACAGGGGACTTACAATGAGCAGTTCTTC. The J gene is TRBJ2-1, the V gene TRBV7-9; TRBD1 matches at 10 bases. The CDR3 covers 15 residues. V was pared by 7 bases and J by 4 bases, with 7 bases of the junction left unmatched. Germline loops: CDR1 SEHNR, CDR2 FQNEAQ (reference sequence).

This chain links TRBV7-9 with TRBJ2-2; D possibly corresponds to TRBD2 (6 bases). Germline V gene data show CDR1 as SEHNR and CDR2 as FQNEAQ (reference sequence). Deletions cut 3 bases from V and 7 bases from J, with 12 bases between. There are 14 residues in the CDR3. The chain's CDR3 is CASSFWAGRGELFF. Here the CDR3 DNA reads TGTGCCAGCAGCTTCTGGGCGGGACGCGGGGAGCTGTTTTTT.

The chain joins TRBV20-1 to TRBJ2-3, with 11 bases that match TRBD2. V dropped 4 bases and J dropped 1; count of bases not matched to a gene: 7. Germline-derived CDR1 and CDR2 are DFQATT and SNEGSKA (reference sequence). CDR3 length: 16 residues. The CDR3 nucleotides are TGCAGTGCTAACCCTAGCGGGAGGATTCGCACAGATACGCAGTATTTT. It specifies CSANPSGRIRTDTQYF.

The chain combines TRBV20-1 with TRBJ1-5, with TRBD1 matching over 8 bases. This CDR3 has 15 amino acids. V shed 5 bases, J shed 5 bases, and the junction held 11 bases outside the gene matches. Per germline, CDR1 DFQATT and CDR2 SNEGSKA (reference sequence). The CDR3 nucleotides read TGCAGTGCTGGGCAGGGGGCTGGGGTTGATCAGCCCCAGCATTTT. As protein: CSAGQGAGVDQPQHF.

J is TRBJ1-2 and V is TRBV12-3 or TRBV12-4; 7 bases agree with TRBD1. V dropped 6 bases and J dropped 8; count of bases not matched to a gene: 9. The CDR3 covers 13 residues. The CDR3 is CASRPLTGEGYTF. The CDR3 coding sequence is TGTGCCAGCAGACCACTTACAGGGGAAGGCTACACCTTC.

The table lists this clonotype with a few counts. This chain links TRBV4-3 with TRBJ2-3; a possible D gene is TRBD2 (5 bases). The CDR3 sequence is 17 residues long. The V gene lost 0 bases and the J gene lost 6 bases, with 19 bases spanning the gap. From germline, CDR1 is LGHNA and CDR2 YSLEER. CDR3: CASSQDPPGDGADTQYF. The CDR3 DNA follows: TGCGCCAGCAGCCAAGATCCGCCCGGGGATGGTGCGGATACGCAGTATTTT.

There are a few counts of this clonotype. The chain uses TRBV20-1 and TRBJ2-3; TRBD2 matches at 7 bases. This CDR3 has 15 amino acids. Germline loops: CDR1 DFQATT, CDR2 SNEGSKA (reference sequence). The J segment lost 0 bases and the V segment lost 5 bases, leaving 8 bases of the junction unmatched. CDR3 residues: CSAFWERGSTDTQYF. CDR3 nucleotide sequence: TGCAGTGCTTTTTGGGAGCGGGGAAGCACAGATACGCAGTATTTT.

This clonotype was counted only a few times. V and J are TRBV7-2 and TRBJ2-1; perhaps TRBD1 as D (6 bases). V was cut by 4 bases and J by 12 bases, with 13 bases left in between. Germline V gene lookup returns CDR1 SGHTA and CDR2 FQGNSA. CDR3 length: 12 residues. This CDR3 reads CASSSNRVGQFF. The CDR3 region has the DNA TGTGCCAGCAGCTCGAACAGGGTCGGGCAGTTCTTC.

V is TRBV20-1 and J is TRBJ2-1; 7 bases are a match to TRBD1. Trimming at V came to 6 bases and at J to 5 bases, leaving 4 bases not matched to a gene. The CDR3 spans 12 residues. CDR1 and CDR2 from the germline V gene are DFQATT and SNEGSKA (reference sequence). In DNA form, the CDR3 reads TGCAGTGCGGTACAGGGGCACAATGAGCAGTTCTTC. Amino acids: CSAVQGHNEQFF.

This clonotype was detected only a few times. V usage is TRBV15 and J usage is TRBJ1-4; a possible D gene is TRBD1 (6 bases). Trimming took off 6 bases at V and 8 bases at J, with 16 bases between the two ends. Germline V gene data show CDR1 as LNHNV and CDR2 as YYDKDF (reference sequence). This CDR3 region has 14 residues. CDR3 in amino acids: CATRRGAGGEKLFF. The CDR3 DNA sequence: TGTGCCACCAGACGCGGGGCGGGGGGCGAAAAACTGTTTTTT. Supplemented by reference TRBV15 and TRBJ1-4, the full variable domain reads DAMVIQNPRYQVTQFGKPVTLSCSQTLNHNVMYWYQQKSSQAPKLLFHYYDKDFNNEADTPDNFQSRRPNTSFCFLDIRSPGLGDTAMYLCATRRGAGGEKLFFGSGTQLSVL.

This clonotype was found a few times. The chain links TRBV7-9 to TRBJ2-3; 9 bases match TRBD2. CDR1 SEHNR and CDR2 FQNEAQ come from the germline V gene (reference sequence). The CDR3 runs 15 residues. V shed 5 bases and J 6 bases; nucleotides not matched to a gene: 9. DNA of the CDR3: TGTGCCAGCAGCGCAGACGGGACTAGCAGGGATACGCAGTATTTT. It translates to CASSADGTSRDTQYF.

The chain employs TRBV5-6 and TRBJ1-2; a possible D gene is TRBD1 (5 bases). The V gene's germline CDR1 is SGHDT and CDR2 YYEEEE. V was clipped by 7 bases and J by 3 bases, with 13 bases between them. The CDR3 has 13 amino acids. The DNA of the CDR3 is TGTGCCAGCGGGGAAGGCAGGGACTATGGCTACACCTTC. Its protein product is CASGEGRDYGYTF.